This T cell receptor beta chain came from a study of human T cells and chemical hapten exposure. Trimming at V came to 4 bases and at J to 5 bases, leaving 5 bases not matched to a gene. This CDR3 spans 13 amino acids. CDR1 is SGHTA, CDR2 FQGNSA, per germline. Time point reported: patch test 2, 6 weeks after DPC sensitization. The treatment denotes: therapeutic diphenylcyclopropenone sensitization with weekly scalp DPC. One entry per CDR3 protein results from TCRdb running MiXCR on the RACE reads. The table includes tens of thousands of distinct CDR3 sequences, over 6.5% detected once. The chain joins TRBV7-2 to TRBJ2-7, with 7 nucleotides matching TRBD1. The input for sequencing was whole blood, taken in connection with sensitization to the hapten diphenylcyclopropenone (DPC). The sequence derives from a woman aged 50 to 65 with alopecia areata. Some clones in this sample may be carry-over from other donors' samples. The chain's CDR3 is CASSSLGGDEQYF. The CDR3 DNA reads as TGTGCCAGCAGCTCGTTAGGGGGCGACGAGCAGTACTTC.